The 18 T cell receptor beta chains below come from one sample, sequenced in a study of technical replicates of blood from a few donors. TCRdb's copy holds only in-frame clones and misses some; the assay was immunoSEQ multiplex PCR. The sample records some 80,000 clones, around 90% being singletons. Sequencing input: T cells isolated from PBMCs. The receptors were sampled from a human donor in good health.

V is TRBV13 and J is TRBJ2-7; no definite D call. CDR3 length: 15 amino acids. Per the germline V gene, CDR1 is PRHDT and CDR2 is FYEKMQ (reference sequence). V was shortened by 0 bases and J by 0 bases, with 9 bases between the two germline ends. This CDR3 reads CASSLGERSSYEQYF. The CDR3 bases are TGTGCCAGCAGCTTAGGGGAGAGGAGCTCCTACGAGCAGTACTTC.

The rearrangement joins TRBV4-3 to TRBJ1-3; 11 positions match TRBD1. Per germline, CDR1 LGHNA and CDR2 YSLEER. CDR3 length equals 16 residues. V trimming: 0 bases; J trimming: 7 bases; junction bases outside the gene matches: 5. CDR3 in amino acids: CASSQDRGQGANTIYF. The CDR3 nucleotides are TGCGCCAGCAGCCAAGATCGAGGACAGGGGGCTAACACCATATATTTT.

The chain recombines TRBV28 with TRBJ2-2; 12 nucleotides align to TRBD1. From germline, CDR1 is MDHEN and CDR2 SYDVKM. The CDR3 length is 19 residues. The ends lost 5 bases at V and 6 bases at J; junction bases unmatched: 16. The CDR3 coding sequence is TGTGCCAGCAGTCTCTCGGGGCTATCGGGACAGGGGGCCTCCGGGGAGCTGTTTTTT. It codes for CASSLSGLSGQGASGELFF. Full variable domain (outside the CDR3, taken from reference TRBV28 and TRBJ2-2): DVKVTQSSRYLVKRTGEKVFLECVQDMDHENMFWYRQDPGLGLRLIYFSYDVKMKEKGDIPEGYSVSREKKERFSLILESASTNQTSMYLCASSLSGLSGQGASGELFFGEGSRLTVL.

The gene calls are TRBV2 and TRBJ2-1, with D maybe TRBD2 (5 bases). CDR3 length: 15 amino acids. CDR1 and CDR2 from the germline V gene are SNHLY and FYNNEI. Trimming pared 6 bases from V and 0 bases from J, leaving 12 bases between. CDR3 coding DNA: TGTGCCAGCAGGGCTGACTATAGCTCCTACAATGAGCAGTTCTTC. This encodes CASRADYSSYNEQFF.

The rearrangement uses TRBV4-3 and TRBJ1-2, with 7 bases aligning to TRBD1. This CDR3 has 15 amino acids. Germline V CDR1 and CDR2: LGHNA, YSLEER. The J segment lost 0 bases and the V segment lost 3 bases, leaving 4 bases of the junction unmatched. CDR3 amino acids: CASSHNRGANYGYTF. The CDR3 DNA reads TGCGCCAGCAGCCACAACAGGGGAGCTAACTATGGCTACACCTTC.

This clone was detected only once. V and J are TRBV29-1 and TRBJ2-7; 10 bases fit TRBD1. Trimming removed 7 bases from V and 5 bases from J; junction bases left unmatched: 8. The CDR3 loop spans 13 amino acids. Germline-derived CDR1 and CDR2 are SQVTM and ANQGSEA. CDR3 DNA sequence: TGCAGCGCCCCCGGGACAGGGGTCCACGAGCAGTACTTC. Translation: CSAPGTGVHEQYF.

V usage is TRBV7-3 and J usage is TRBJ2-7; TRBD2 is a possible D gene (6 bases). Germline V CDR1 and CDR2: SGHTA, FQGTGA. V was shortened by 5 bases and J by 10 bases, with 9 bases between the two germline ends. The CDR3 runs to 10 residues. This chain's CDR3 is CASSGTLQYF. CDR3 sequence (DNA): TGTGCCAGCAGCGGGACTCTTCAGTACTTC. Full variable domain (missing parts from reference TRBV7-3 and TRBJ2-7): GAGVSQTPSNKVTEKGKYVELRCDPISGHTALYWYRQSLGQGPEFLIYFQGTGAADDSGLPNDRFFAVRPEGSVSTLKIQRTERGDSAVYLCASSGTLQYFGPGTRLTVT.

The chain has TRBV9 and TRBJ2-1, with D perhaps TRBD1 (6 bases). V dropped 4 bases and J dropped 4 bases, with 24 bases sitting between them. The CDR3 has 18 amino acids. In germline, CDR1 is SGDLS, CDR2 YYNGEE. The CDR3, as DNA: TGTGCCAGCAGCCCCCGTTGGGGGCCCACGCAATCATACAATGAGCAGTTCTTC. This sequence encodes CASSPRWGPTQSYNEQFF.

The CDR3 loop is CSAPGQGASEAFF. The CDR3 DNA is TGCAGCGCACCGGGACAGGGGGCTTCTGAAGCTTTCTTT. The J gene is TRBJ1-1, the V gene TRBV29-1, with 12 bases that match TRBD1. V shed 7 bases and J 6 bases; nucleotides not matched to a gene: 6. CDR3 length: 13 amino acids. The germline gives CDR1 SQVTM, CDR2 ANQGSEA. The full variable domain, rest sourced from reference TRBV29-1 and TRBJ1-1, is SAVISQKPSRDICQRGTSLTIQCQVDSQVTMMFWYRQQPGQSLTLIATANQGSEATYESGFVIDKFPISRPNLTFSTLTVSNMSPEDSSIYLCSAPGQGASEAFFGQGTRLTVV.

V gene TRBV25-1 combines with J gene TRBJ2-7; no clear D gene. V was trimmed by 5 bases and J by 2 bases, leaving 4 bases between them. Per the germline V gene, CDR1 is MGHDK and CDR2 is SYGVNS. This CDR3 comprises 11 residues. CDR3 residues: CASSFTYEQYF. As DNA, the CDR3 is TGTGCCAGCAGTTTCACCTACGAGCAGTACTTC.

The rearrangement links TRBV29-1 to TRBJ2-1, with 8 positions matching TRBD2. V dropped 4 bases and J dropped 5; count of bases not matched to a gene: 10. Germline CDR1 reads SQVTM; CDR2 reads ANQGSEA. CDR3 size: 15 residues. This chain's CDR3 is CSVGSTSGLNNEQFF. As DNA, the CDR3 is TGCAGCGTTGGTTCAACTAGCGGTCTGAACAATGAGCAGTTCTTC.

The rearrangement links TRBV10-3 to TRBJ2-1; D is undetermined. CDR1 ENHRY and CDR2 SYGVKD come from the germline V gene. Trimming took 0 bases from V and 8 from J, leaving 8 bases between them. This CDR3 region has 13 residues. CDR3 amino acids: CAISESTIHEQFF. The CDR3 DNA sequence: TGTGCCATCAGTGAGTCAACTATCCATGAGCAGTTCTTC.

The chain combines TRBV7-3 with TRBJ1-1, with 7 bases identical to TRBD1. V shed 0 bases, J shed 1 base, and the junction held 2 bases outside the gene matches. Germline CDR1 and CDR2: SGHTA and FQGTGA. CDR3 length: 15 amino acids. Here the CDR3 DNA reads TGTGCCAGCAGCTTAACTGGGACAGCGAACACTGAAGCTTTCTTT. As protein: CASSLTGTANTEAFF. Supplemented by reference TRBV7-3 and TRBJ1-1, the full variable domain reads GAGVSQTPSNKVTEKGKYVELRCDPISGHTALYWYRQSLGQGPEFLIYFQGTGAADDSGLPNDRFFAVRPEGSVSTLKIQRTERGDSAVYLCASSLTGTANTEAFFGQGTRLTVV.

V usage is TRBV5-1 and J usage is TRBJ1-2; a weak D match, TRBD1 (6 bases). The CDR3 contains 12 residues. The V gene's germline CDR1 is SGHRS and CDR2 YFSETQ. The V end lost 4 bases, the J end lost 8 bases, and 12 bases lay between the germline ends. CDR3 region: CASSMSGEGYTF. In DNA, the CDR3 is TGCGCCAGCAGCATGTCAGGGGAAGGCTACACCTTC.

The table lists this clone with a count of one. The chain is built from TRBV5-1 and TRBJ1-2; no clear D. Germline CDR1 and CDR2: SGHRS and YFSETQ. The ends were cut back, 2 bases at V and 5 bases at J, with 10 bases in the middle. CDR3 length equals 13 residues. CDR3 loop: CASSFEGRYGYTF. CDR3 sequence (DNA): TGCGCCAGCAGCTTCGAGGGAAGGTATGGCTACACCTTC.

The gene calls are TRBV30 and TRBJ2-2; tentative D call: TRBD1 (5 bases). This CDR3 is built from 13 residues. Trimming removed 3 bases from V and 7 bases from J, with 12 bases in between. Germline V CDR1 and CDR2: GTSNPN, SVGIG (reference sequence). The CDR3 bases are TGTGCCTGGAGGGTTACAGGCTTCGGGGAGCTGTTTTTT. Translated, it gives CAWRVTGFGELFF.

This CDR3 reads CASSLDNPGLSGNTIYF. The CDR3, as DNA: TGCGCCAGCAGCTTGGATAATCCAGGGTTATCTGGAAACACCATATATTTT. V gene TRBV5-1 combines with J gene TRBJ1-3; tentative D call: TRBD1 (5 bases). The CDR3 length is 17 residues. Trimming took 0 bases from V and 1 from J, leaving 14 bases between them. Germline V CDR1 and CDR2: SGHRS, YFSETQ.

The rearrangement links TRBV6-5 to TRBJ2-1; weak D call: TRBD1 (7 bases). V was pared by 5 bases and J by 8 bases, with 16 bases between. The CDR3 consists of 14 residues. The germline V gene has CDR1 MNHEY and CDR2 SVGAGI. The CDR3 region has the DNA TGTGCCAGCAGTAGGGGGCGCGGGACAGATGAGCAGTTCTTC. This translates into CASSRGRGTDEQFF.